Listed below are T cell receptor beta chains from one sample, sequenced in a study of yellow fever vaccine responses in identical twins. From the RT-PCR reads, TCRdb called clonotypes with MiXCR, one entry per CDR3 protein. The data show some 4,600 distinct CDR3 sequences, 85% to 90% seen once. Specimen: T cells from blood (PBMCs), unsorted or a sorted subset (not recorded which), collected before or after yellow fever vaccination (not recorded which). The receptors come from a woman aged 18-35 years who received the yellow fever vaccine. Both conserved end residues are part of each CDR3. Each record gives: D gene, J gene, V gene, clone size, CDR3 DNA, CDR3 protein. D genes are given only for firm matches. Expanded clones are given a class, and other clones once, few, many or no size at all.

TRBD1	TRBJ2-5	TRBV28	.	TGTGCCAGCAGTTCGACAGGGTTGATGGGGGAGACCCAGTACTTC	CASSSTGLMGETQYF
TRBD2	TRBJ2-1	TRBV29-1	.	TGCAGCGTTGAGCGTCTCGGTGGCGGGAGGGGTAATGAGCAGTTCTTC	CSVERLGGGRGNEQFF
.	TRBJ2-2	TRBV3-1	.	TGTGCCAGCAGCCAAGATCGGAGCGTGGGGGAGCTGTTTTTT	CASSQDRSVGELFF
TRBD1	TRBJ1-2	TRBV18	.	TGTGCCAGCTCGCCGACCGGGACAGGGGAATTAGGCTACACCTTC	CASSPTGTGELGYTF
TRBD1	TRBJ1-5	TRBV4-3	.	TGCGCCAGCAGCCAAGGACAGGGGGCCAATCAGCCCCAGCATTTT	CASSQGQGANQPQHF
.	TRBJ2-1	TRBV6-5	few	TGTGCCAGCAGTTACCTCCACCTAGAGGGCAATGAGCAGTTCTTC	CASSYLHLEGNEQFF
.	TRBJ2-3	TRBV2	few	TGTGCCAGCTTTGCCAGTAGCACAGATACGCAGTATTTT	CASFASSTDTQYF
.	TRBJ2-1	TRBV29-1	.	TGCAGCGTTGTACTCCCCCATCCCTACAATGAGCAGTTCTTC	CSVVLPHPYNEQFF
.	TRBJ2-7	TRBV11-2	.	TGTGCCAGCAGCTTCACAAGGAATGGCTACGAGCAGTACTTC	CASSFTRNGYEQYF
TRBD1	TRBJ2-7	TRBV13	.	TGTGCCACCAATCCGGGACAGGGTTTAATCGAGCAGTACTTC	CATNPGQGLIEQYF
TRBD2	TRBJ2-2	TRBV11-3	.	TGTGCCAGCAGACGCCGGACTAGCGGGAGTGGGGAGCTGTTTTTT	CASRRRTSGSGELFF
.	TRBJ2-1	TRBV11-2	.	TGTGCCAGCAGCTTAGTGGCCGGATCCTACAATGAGCAGTTCTTC	CASSLVAGSYNEQFF
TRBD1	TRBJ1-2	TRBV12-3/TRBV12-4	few	TGTGCCAGCAGCCGACAGGGGGTTTCCTATGGCTACACCTTC	CASSRQGVSYGYTF
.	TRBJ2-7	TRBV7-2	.	TGTGCCAGCAGCCTCCAGGTCACCTACGAGCAGTACTTC	CASSLQVTYEQYF
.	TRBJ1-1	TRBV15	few	TGTGCCACCAGTAACCCGGGTGGTGAACCTTTCTTT	CATSNPGGEPFF
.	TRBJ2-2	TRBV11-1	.	TGTGCCAGCAGCTTAGAGGGTCGACAGAAGATCACCGGGGAGCTGTTTTTT	CASSLEGRQKITGELFF
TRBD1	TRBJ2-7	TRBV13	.	TGTGCTAAAGGGACAGAGCTCTCCTACGAGCAGTACTTC	CAKGTELSYEQYF
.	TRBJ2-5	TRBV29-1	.	TGCAGCGCCCAGGGGCCCCAAGAGACCCAGTACTTC	CSAQGPQETQYF
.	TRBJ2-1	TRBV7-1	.	TGTGCCAGCAGATCCCCACCGGGCAGAGAGCAGTTCTTC	CASRSPPGREQFF
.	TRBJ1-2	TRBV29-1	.	TGCAGCGCTGTCCGTCAGGTAGACTATGGCTACACCTTC	CSAVRQVDYGYTF
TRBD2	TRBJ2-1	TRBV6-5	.	TGTGCCAGCAGTTACTCCAATTTAGCGGGTGTCTACAATGAGCAGTTCTTC	CASSYSNLAGVYNEQFF
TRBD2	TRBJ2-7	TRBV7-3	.	TGTGCCAGCAGCTCAAGACTAGCCTTCTACGAGCAGTACTTC	CASSSRLAFYEQYF
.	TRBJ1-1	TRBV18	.	TGTGCCAGCTCAAAGGACGTGGGGTACACTGAAGCTTTCTTT	CASSKDVGYTEAFF
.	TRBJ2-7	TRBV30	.	TGTGCCTGGAGCGGGAGTAAGTACGAGCAGTACTTC	CAWSGSKYEQYF
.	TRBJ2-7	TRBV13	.	TGTGCCAGCAGGGTCAGGACCTACGAGCAGTACTTC	CASRVRTYEQYF
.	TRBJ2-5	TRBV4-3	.	TGCGCCAGCAGCCAAGACAGGGAAGAGACCCAGTACTTC	CASSQDREETQYF
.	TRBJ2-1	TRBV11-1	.	TGTGCCAGCAGTCCTCGGACAGACAATGAGCAGTTCTTC	CASSPRTDNEQFF
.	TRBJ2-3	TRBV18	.	TGTGTGGCGGGGACAGACACAGATACGCAGTATTTT	CVAGTDTDTQYF